This T cell receptor beta chain was recorded in a study of T cells in Graves' hyperthyroidism and ophthalmopathy (dated by TCRdb to the late 2010s). Looking at the study overall: Peripheral blood was sampled at the time of initial diagnosis, prior to any treatment. TCR V-J signatures able to tell the groups apart were searched for in a discovery cohort of 100 or so patients, of whom around 42 had Graves' ophthalmopathy and more than 55 had stable Graves' hyperthyroidism. Prospective prediction of ophthalmopathy was tested in an independent validation cohort of 18 to 20 hyperthyroidism patients and some 17 patients who later progressed to ophthalmopathy. For training and testing, the roughly 93 patients in the discovery cohort were randomly divided in a 7:3 ratio. In addition, the study compared T-cell repertoires in thyroid tissue and in blood from 6 or 7 Graves' hyperthyroidism patients. Following sampling, methimazole starting at 30 mg daily was given to hyperthyroidism patients, and high-dose intravenous methylprednisolone was given to ophthalmopathy patients. TCR Vbeta CDR3 sequencing of 140 or so peripheral blood samples (approximately 44 ophthalmopathy, 70 to 85 hyperthyroidism and around 17 progressor patients) is reported in the paper. Results and caveats for the whole study, not just this receptor: Most expanded thyroid clonotypes (frequency above 0.001) were also detected in blood, a finding suggesting that blood repertoires may reflect thyroid immune responses. Ophthalmopathy was separated from stable hyperthyroidism by a 13 V-J signature model, with approximately 86% sensitivity and approximately 81% specificity obtained in cross-validation and 80%/75% obtained in testing. In validation, the model predicted progression to ophthalmopathy a median of about 5.9 months before onset, with over 55% sensitivity and roughly 73% specificity. No statistical method was used to fix the sample size in advance, and group allocation was not hidden from the investigators.

The TCR beta CDR3 regions were amplified from RNA transcripts. The TCR CDR3 was subjected to a first round of RT-PCR using the HTBI primer set and the Qiagen OneStep RT-PCR kit. The libraries were constructed in a second round of multiplex PCR and then size-selected and purified. Paired-end sequencing of the libraries was performed with 100 bp reads on an Illumina HiSeq2000. On the authors' methods: SOAPnuke was used to process the raw data, removing reads that contained adapters or uncalled bases, had a mean Phred below 15, or lacked an exact match to the constant primer or identifier. High-quality paired reads were merged using COPE v1.2.5, and each unique nucleotide sequence was defined as a clonotype. Clonotypes were aligned to IMGT TRBV, TRBD and TRBJ reference segments using MiTCR v1.1. Only V-J combinations with frequency above 0.0001, covering roughly 99% of repertoires, were analysed. A TCS score was defined as the ratio between F50 (clonal expansion) and ExV (chaos), using BLOSUM62-based TCRdist between CDR3 peptides within each V-J. Welch's t-statistics and random forest reduced 450 to 600 V-J features to 13, which were used in a naive Bayes classifier (R e1071). Through fastp at Q25 and MiXCR, TCRdb rebuilt clones from the public reads, retaining in-frame beta chains. Every CDR3 protein is listed once, alongside the most common genes and DNA of its rows. These V and J calls are TCRdb output, not the study's own analysis. The sample table records fewer than 350,000 distinct CDR3 sequences; over 20% of these occur just once. Under 55% of the sample rests with the top ten.

Measured from the cysteine to the phenylalanine, the CDR3 is 15 residues long. Only the CDR3 region is kept as DNA, spanning 45 bases read in frame from base 1. After removal of 5 bases from V and 1 base from J, the junction retains 3 bases not matched to a gene. From a lookup of the germline V gene, CDR1 and CDR2 are MDHEN and SYDVKM. This clonotype was counted at least ten times. It lacks a known antigen. No base quality information exists; no much larger clone differs at one position. A patient counted as having stable Graves' hyperthyroidism if no progression to ophthalmopathy occurred over 18 months of follow-up. The hyperthyroidism patients were between 18 and 65 years old and newly diagnosed, with a disease duration of less than 2 months. Any patient with an uncontrolled infection, another autoimmune disease, pregnancy or lactation was excluded. Diagnoses relied on clinical symptoms, serum thyroxine and TRAb, thyroid ultrasound and orbital computed tomography. PBMCs were separated from 10 ml of fresh peripheral blood using Ficoll-Paque density gradient centrifugation. Total RNA was extracted using Trizol reagent, and RNA quality was assessed on an Agilent 2100 Bioanalyzer.

This clonotype was sampled from a woman between 50 and 59 years old with Graves' hyperthyroidism. The chain employs TRBV28 and TRBJ2-3, with 10 middle bases fitting TRBD2. Input material: blood. The CDR3 in this case is CASSHTSGGTDTQYF. In nucleotide form, the sequence is TGTGCCAGCAGTCACACTAGCGGGGGCACAGATACGCAGTATTTT.